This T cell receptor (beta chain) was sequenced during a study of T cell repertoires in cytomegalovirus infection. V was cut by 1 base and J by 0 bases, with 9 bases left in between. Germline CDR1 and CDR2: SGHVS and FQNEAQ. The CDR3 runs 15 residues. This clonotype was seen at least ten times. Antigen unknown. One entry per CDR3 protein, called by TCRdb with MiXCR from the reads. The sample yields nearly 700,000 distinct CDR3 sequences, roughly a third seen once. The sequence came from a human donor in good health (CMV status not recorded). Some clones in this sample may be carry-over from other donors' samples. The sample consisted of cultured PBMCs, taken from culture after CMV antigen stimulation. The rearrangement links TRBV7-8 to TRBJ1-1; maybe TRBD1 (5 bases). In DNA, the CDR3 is TGTGCCAGCAGCTTAGGCCGACAGCTGAACACTGAAGCTTTCTTT. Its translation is CASSLGRQLNTEAFF. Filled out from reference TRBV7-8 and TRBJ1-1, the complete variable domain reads GAGVSQSPRYKVAKRGQDVALRCDPISGHVSLFWYQQALGQGPEFLTYFQNEAQLDKSGLPSDRFFAERPEGSVSTLKIQRTQQEDSAVYLCASSLGRQLNTEAFFGQGTRLTVV.